This T cell receptor beta chain derives from a study of blood T cell repertoires in COVID-19. Profiling relied on immunoSEQ multiplex PCR, and the TCRdb table lists in-frame clones only, not all of them. The table shows 310,000 or so clones, with more than 80% occurring only once. Germline V CDR1 and CDR2: SGDLS, YYNGEE. The V end lost 5 bases, the J end lost 7 bases, and 15 bases lay between the germline ends. The CDR3 totals 14 residues. Sample: PBMCs or T cells enriched from blood (not recorded which). The V and J genes are TRBV9 and TRBJ1-4, with TRBD1 as a possible D gene (5 bases). This receptor was taken from a woman aged 30 to 39 who had recovered from COVID-19. This CDR3 is CASSSGGGGEKLFF. The CDR3 DNA follows: TGTGCCAGCAGTAGCGGGGGGGGTGGTGAAAAACTGTTTTTT.